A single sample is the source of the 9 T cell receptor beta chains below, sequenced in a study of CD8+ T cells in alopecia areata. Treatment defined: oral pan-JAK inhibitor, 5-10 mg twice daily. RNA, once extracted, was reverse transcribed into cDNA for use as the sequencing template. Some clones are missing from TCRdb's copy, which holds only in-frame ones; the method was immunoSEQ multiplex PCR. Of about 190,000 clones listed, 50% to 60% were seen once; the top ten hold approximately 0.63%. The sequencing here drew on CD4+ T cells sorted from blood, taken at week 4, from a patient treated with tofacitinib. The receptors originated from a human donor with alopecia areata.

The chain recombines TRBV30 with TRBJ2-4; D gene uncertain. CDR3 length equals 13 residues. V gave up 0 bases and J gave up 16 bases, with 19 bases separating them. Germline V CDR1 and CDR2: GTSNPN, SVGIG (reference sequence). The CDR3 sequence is CAWSVPGPTSRYF. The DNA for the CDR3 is TGTGCCTGGAGTGTACCGGGCCCGACGTCTCGATACTTC.

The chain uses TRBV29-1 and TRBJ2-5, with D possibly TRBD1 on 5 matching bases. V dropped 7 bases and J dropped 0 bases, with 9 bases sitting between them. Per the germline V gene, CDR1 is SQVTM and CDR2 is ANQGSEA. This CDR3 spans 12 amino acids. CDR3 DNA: TGCAGCGCCACAGGTTACCAAGAGACCCAGTACTTC. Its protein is CSATGYQETQYF.

This CDR3 reads CASSQESRGTGNTIYF. The CDR3 nucleotides are TGCGCCAGCAGCCAGGAATCCCGGGGAACTGGAAACACCATATATTTT. The genes are TRBV4-3 and TRBJ1-3, with D hard to call. The CDR3 is made up of 16 amino acids. Germline values: CDR1 LGHNA, CDR2 YSLEER. The ends were cut back, 3 bases at V and 2 bases at J, with 14 bases in the middle.

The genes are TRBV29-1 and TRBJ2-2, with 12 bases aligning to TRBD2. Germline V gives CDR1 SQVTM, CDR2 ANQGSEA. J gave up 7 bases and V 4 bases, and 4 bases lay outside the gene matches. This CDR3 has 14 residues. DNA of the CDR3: TGCAGCGTTGGGACTAGCGGGATGCTCGGGGAGCTGTTTTTT. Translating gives CSVGTSGMLGELFF.

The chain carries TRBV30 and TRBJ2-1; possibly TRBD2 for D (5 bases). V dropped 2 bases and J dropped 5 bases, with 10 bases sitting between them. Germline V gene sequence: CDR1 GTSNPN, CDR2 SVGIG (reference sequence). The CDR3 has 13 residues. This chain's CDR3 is CAWSKSGNNEQFF. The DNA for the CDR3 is TGTGCCTGGAGTAAATCCGGGAACAATGAGCAGTTCTTC.

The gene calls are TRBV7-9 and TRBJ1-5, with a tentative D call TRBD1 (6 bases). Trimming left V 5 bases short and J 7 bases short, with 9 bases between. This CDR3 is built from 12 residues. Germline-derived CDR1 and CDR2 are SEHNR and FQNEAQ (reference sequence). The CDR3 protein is CASSGGGQPQHF. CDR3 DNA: TGTGCCAGCAGCGGAGGGGGACAGCCCCAGCATTTT.

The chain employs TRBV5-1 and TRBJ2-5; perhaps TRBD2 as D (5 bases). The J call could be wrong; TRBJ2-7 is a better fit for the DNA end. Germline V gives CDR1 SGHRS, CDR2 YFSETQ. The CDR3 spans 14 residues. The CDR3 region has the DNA TGCGCCAGCAGCTCTGCCTTCCGGGGCTACGAGCAGTACTTC. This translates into CASSSAFRGYEQYF.

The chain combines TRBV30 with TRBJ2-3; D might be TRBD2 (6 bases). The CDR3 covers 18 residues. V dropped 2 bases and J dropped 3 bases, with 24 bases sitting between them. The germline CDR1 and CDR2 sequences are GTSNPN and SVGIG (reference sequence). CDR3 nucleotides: TGTGCCTGGAGTCCCCAGGTCGGGTCCGGGAGTTTAACAGATACGCAGTATTTT. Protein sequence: CAWSPQVGSGSLTDTQYF.

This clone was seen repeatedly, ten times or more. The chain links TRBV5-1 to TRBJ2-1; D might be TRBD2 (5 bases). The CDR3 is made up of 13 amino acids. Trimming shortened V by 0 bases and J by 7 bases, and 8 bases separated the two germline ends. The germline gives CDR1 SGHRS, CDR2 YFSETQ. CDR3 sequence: CASSLGGQNEQFF. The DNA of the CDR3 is TGCGCCAGCAGCTTGGGAGGGCAAAATGAGCAGTTCTTC.